This T cell receptor beta chain was sequenced for a study of T cells in Graves' hyperthyroidism and ophthalmopathy. General study findings and limits: Blood also carried most thyroid clonotypes expanded above 0.001.

This clonotype was seen a handful of times. Antigen specificity is unknown. Clinicians diagnosed patients from clinical symptoms, serum thyroxine and TRAb, thyroid ultrasound and orbital computed tomography. TCR beta CDR3 regions were amplified from RNA transcripts. Using the HTBI primer set, a first-round RT-PCR was run on the TCR CDR3. TCRdb processed the multiplex PCR reads anew with MiXCR; each CDR3 protein has one entry. The sample shows over 700,000 distinct CDR3 sequences, over 35% of them seen only once. The CDR3 is made up of 15 amino acids. Germline V lookup: CDR1 MDHEN, CDR2 SYDVKM. Trimming cost V 7 bases and J 2 bases; bases outside gene matches: 9.

Sequenced material: blood. The sequence derives from a woman aged 35 to 49 with Graves' hyperthyroidism. The chain couples TRBV28 to TRBJ1-1; the match to TRBD1 covers 8 bases. The CDR3 is CASITEGTGNTEAFF. CDR3 coding DNA: TGTGCCAGCATCACCGAAGGGACAGGCAACACTGAAGCTTTCTTT. The full variable domain, its missing parts supplied by reference TRBV28 and TRBJ1-1, is DVKVTQSSRYLVKRTGEKVFLECVQDMDHENMFWYRQDPGLGLRLIYFSYDVKMKEKGDIPEGYSVSREKKERFSLILESASTNQTSMYLCASITEGTGNTEAFFGQGTRLTVV.